This T cell receptor (beta chain) appears in the sequencing data of a study of OX40 agonist ivuxolimab in advanced cancers. Study information: At doses from 0.01 to 10 mg/kg, patients were given intravenous ivuxolimab every 2 weeks. Treatment received earlier with anti-PD-1, anti-PD-L1 or anti-CTLA-4 agents was allowed, and over 30% had some.

The method was immunoSEQ multiplex PCR; TCRdb's version includes in-frame clones alone and lacks a portion of them. Among roughly 48,000 clones listed, about four fifths were seen once. V was clipped by 4 bases and J by 6 bases, with 10 bases between them. The length of the CDR3 is 12 residues. Germline-derived CDR1 and CDR2 are SGHTS and YDEGEE. General study findings and limits: Expanded clones belonging to CD8+ T cells outnumbered, on average, those of CD4+. The expanded peripheral T cells' antigen specificity was not determined.

On this clone itself: Antigen specificity is unknown.

The chain combines TRBV5-8 with TRBJ1-1, with unresolved D. Here the sequenced sample was CD4+ or CD8+ T cells sorted from blood, taken in a trial of the OX40 agonist ivuxolimab. This clonotype was sampled from an adult with an advanced solid tumor such as melanoma, head and neck, liver or kidney cancer. CDR3 residues: CASSLLPPEAFF. CDR3 nucleotides: TGTGCCAGCAGCCTGCTGCCCCCTGAAGCTTTCTTT.